This T cell receptor (beta chain) was observed in a study of shared clonotypes between healthy human individuals. The study's findings and limits: Rarefaction analysis demonstrated incomplete sorted-subset sequencing notwithstanding large depth.

To note about this clone: Antigen: not known.

Only in-frame clones appear in the TCRdb table, and some are missing; sequencing was by immunoSEQ multiplex PCR. The sample lists some 680,000 clones, around four fifths occurring once. Donors had no recently reported acute infections or vaccinations and were HIV-negative. Negatively enriched CD4+ T cells were divided by CD45RA into naive and memory. V shed 9 bases and J 0 bases; nucleotides not matched to a gene: 5. This CDR3 contains 14 residues. From germline, CDR1 is SGHDN and CDR2 FVKESK. The specimen sequenced was memory CD4+ T cells sorted from blood. Regarding subset: CD45RA-negative fraction. This receptor was identified in a woman in her twenties or thirties in good health. The rearrangement links TRBV14 to TRBJ2-1; 7 bases match TRBD1. CDR3 sequence (DNA): TGTGCCAGATGGACAGGCAGCTCCTACAATGAGCAGTTCTTC. Its protein product is CARWTGSSYNEQFF. The complete variable domain, with remaining parts taken from reference TRBV14 and TRBJ2-1, reads EAGVTQFPSHSVIEKGQTVTLRCDPISGHDNLYWYRRVMGKEIKFLLHFVKESKQDESGMPNNRFLAERTGGTYSTLKVQPAELEDSGVYFCARWTGSSYNEQFFGPGTRLTVL.